This TCR beta chain stems from a study of beta chain features in type 1 diabetes. Study as a whole: The samples had roughly 100,000,000 sorted cells examined in all. Findings and limits, study-wide: Compared with healthy donors, patients appeared to share more similar naive, central memory and regulatory TCRB repertoires. Reduced insertions and increased deletions marked VDJ junctions in type 1 diabetes patients. All four CD4+ subsets from Type 1 diabetes patients carried moderately but significantly shorter TCRB CDR3s.

Expressed TCRB transcripts were sequenced, since all the RNA that had been isolated was reverse transcribed. Profiling relied on immunoSEQ multiplex PCR, and the TCRdb table lists in-frame clones only, not all of them. The sample yields under 800,000 clones, around 16% seen once. The table lists this clone with a few counts. Its antigen is unidentified. The CDR3 has 13 amino acids. The V gene lost 4 bases and the J gene lost 10 bases, with 17 bases spanning the gap. From germline, CDR1 is SGHNT and CDR2 YYREEE (reference sequence). This rearrangement joins TRBV5-4 to TRBJ1-1; the D is unclear. The TCR sequence derives from a man aged 18 to 30 in good health. The sequenced sample consisted of naive CD4+ T cells from blood. The CDR3 sequence: CASSPTGPSGAFF. As DNA, the CDR3 is TGTGCCAGCAGCCCCACGGGCCCAAGCGGAGCTTTCTTT.